The entry that follows covers one T cell receptor beta chain sequence. Its antigen remains unidentified. This record belongs to a study of monozygotic twins with inflammatory bowel disease. During cDNA synthesis, UMIs that each contained a 6-nucleotide sample barcode were added by means of template switching. Using the 5' RACE reads, TCRdb records one entry per CDR3 protein without DNA. This sample's table reports 190,000 or so distinct CDR3 sequences. Germline V CDR1 and CDR2: SNHLY, FYNNEI. The length of the CDR3 is 12 residues. Study-level points and caveats: Among the T cells, different subtypes could not be distinguished. IBD patients displayed reduced TCRbeta diversity (inverse Simpson) when set against healthy co-twins.

Sequencing was performed on blood. The receptor comes from a human donor with ulcerative colitis or Crohn's disease, or a healthy co-twin of an affected twin (not recorded which). The gene calls are TRBV2 and TRBJ1-4. The CDR3 sequence: CASSVGVEKLFF.